The source of this TCR beta chain is a study of cytomegalovirus exposure and HLA in healthy donors (TCRdb year 2017). Turning to the overall study: An earlier analysis of roughly 500 of the donors reported 276 Gb of sequence data and 117 million unique TCR beta sequences obtained from about 179 million T cells. To decide whether each TCR beta V gene segment behaved as functional or pseudogenic, an earlier analysis of 587 of the donors relied on high-throughput TCR beta sequencing. Using immunosequencing, the study profiled T cell repertoires from about 610 subjects and related those repertoires to cytomegalovirus serostatus. The number of typed donors differed by locus: roughly 629-640 for A, B, C, DRB1 and DQB1; roughly 510 for DQA1; some 590 for DPA1; and roughly 470 for DPB1. Four to six DR-DQ haplotypes were handled as single units for association and clustering, since linkage in the cohort was strong. A later genetic analysis took genome-wide SNP genotypes for about 65% of the 666 donors and used that subset as a discovery cohort. In addition to the first cohort of several hundred subjects, a separate validation cohort of approximately 120 different subjects was used. Of the roughly 400 genotyped donors, about 80% fell in the genetic ancestry cluster associated with self-reported Caucasian donors. The study aimed to test whether cataloging public T cell receptors could reveal signatures of past pathogen exposure. Among about 400 genotyped donors of the cohort, an average of approximately 240,000 unique TCR beta nucleotide sequences was sequenced per donor, of which approximately 19% were non-productive. Roughly 300 gigabases of sequencing data and 70 million to 100 million unique TCR sequences made up an early release that covered approximately 650 HLA-typed donors. Class I and class II HLA loci were covered by the typing at four-digit resolution. Donor age, sex, ethnicity and CMV serostatus were compiled together with the repertoire data. High-throughput TCR immunosequencing, statistical association of individual TCRs with disease status, and machine learning were combined to predict cytomegalovirus infection status. All discovery cohort repertoires had been generated using a single sequencing platform. Rather than drawing on any new phenotypic data, the later analysis identified candidate immune exposures from TCR beta sequences and the way those sequences occurred across donors. To study patterns of TCR occurrence, a later analysis re-analyzed previously published TCR beta repertoires from 500 to 850 donors and added high-resolution HLA genotyping. What the work shows at the level of the full study, not this receptor alone: In a later analysis, TCR association rates were found to vary across HLA loci, with the most associated TCRs seen for DRB1 alleles and the fewest for HLA-C alleles. An association between a missense DCLRE1C variant and V-gene and J-gene trimming of TCR beta chains was found in a later genetic analysis and replicated in an independent cohort. Roughly 15 rarely observed V segments, including chromosome 9 orphons, were excluded from the earlier analysis of 550 to 700 of the donors because counts were too low. A later analysis associated about 17,000 TCR beta sequences with specific HLA alleles at a false discovery rate of 0.05. In both the original and validation cohorts, the classifier was reported to diagnose cytomegalovirus status with high specificity and sensitivity. The study listed 150 to 200 TCR beta chains as associated with cytomegalovirus. Compared with equally common non-associated chains, HLA-associated TCR beta chains in a later analysis were more clonally expanded and had lower generation probabilities. A later analysis found that most CMV-associated TCR beta chains appeared HLA-restricted, with HLA associations seemingly driven largely by CMV exposure. Compared with the roughly 670-donor mean, donors in an Asian-associated ancestry cluster had fewer N-insertions in productive TCRs, according to a later genetic analysis. Strong co-occurrence of HLA alleles, especially DR and DQ, made assigning TCR associations to individual alleles difficult. According to a later analysis, parvovirus B19, influenza, CMV and Epstein-Barr virus appeared linked to several top co-occurrence clusters. In an earlier analysis of some 500 of the donors, most TCR beta V segments appeared in productive rearrangements about 87% or about 30% of the time, broadly matching IMGT annotations. In vitro tests confirmed that a few of the cytomegalovirus-associated TCR beta chains recognize cytomegalovirus antigens. Correlated functional status among segregating V segments might reflect linkage disequilibrium, but an unknown experimental factor could not be ruled out. Across donors, most TCR sequences were observed very rarely, whereas some public TCRs were present in many individuals. Because the 87-base-pair reads could not distinguish some IMGT-functional V segments, including TRBV6-2 and TRBV6-3, those segments were excluded. According to the authors, the approach could potentially be generalized to other disease states and immunological phenotypes. The only immune exposure information available for the cohort was CMV serostatus. A further reported finding was that TCR beta sequences accurately predicted the HLA-A and HLA-B alleles for most subjects in the first cohort. Roughly uniform sequencing depth across donors was assumed in presence/absence analyses, although this assumption may not hold. Because HLA typing was unavailable for some donors at each locus, only the typed subset was used in association tests. The sequencing pipeline was judged likely to have produced a cluster of highly shared sequence variants as a technical artifact. This cohort had only TCR beta chains sequenced, and the lack of alpha or paired-chain data limited which features could be detected.

The protocol used for the library was the immunoSEQ multiplex PCR assay. A mixture of 60 forward primers for TCR Vbeta segments and 13 reverse primers for TCR Jbeta segments was used in the multiplex PCR. Amplification of the CDR3 region of rearranged TCR beta genes was performed with a multiplex PCR assay on genomic DNA. The amplified TCR beta libraries were sequenced on the Illumina HiSeq System as 87-base-pair reads. Under the source paper's analysis protocol: In a later analysis, tens of millions of unique TCR beta chains were counted across the 500 to 850 repertoires, and roughly 10 million of these chains were shared by at least two donors. A nearest-neighbor algorithm error-corrected the raw reads and collapsed the reads into unique sequences, merging closely related sequences to remove PCR and sequencing errors. Alignment of CDR3 sequences to IMGT reference sequences was used to assign V, D and J gene segments. For a sequence to be retained, a match of at least six nucleotides to both a V gene segment and a J gene segment was required. A rearrangement was called productive if the CDR3 had no stop codons and remained in frame with V and J, and every other rearrangement was called non-productive. Following IMGT convention, CDR3 was defined as the stretch from the second conserved V-encoded cysteine to the conserved J-encoded phenylalanine. The earlier analysis of 587 of the donors excluded sequences that lacked an unambiguous match to a single V gene segment. In an earlier analysis of 450 to 750 of the donors, a V segment was called functional when productive rearrangements were above 56.7%, and segregating when the standard deviation between donors exceeded 5%. A statistical classification framework was built to diagnose cytomegalovirus status from the catalog of TCR beta chain sequences. V and J gene assignment, in a later analysis, came from comparing TCR nucleotide sequences with IMGT/GENE-DB human TR gene sequences. The TCRdist pipeline was used in a later analysis to assign CDR3 sequences and most-parsimonious VDJ recombination scenarios. In a later analysis, each TCR beta chain was defined by its CDR3 amino acid sequence together with its V-gene family, and reads lacking a unique V-gene family were excluded. In a later analysis, 500 to 700 highly shared, low-generation-probability nucleotide sequences were removed to address suspected cross-contamination and a sequencing artifact. A later analysis calculated a clonal expansion index for each public chain from normalized within-repertoire ranks of inferred template counts. In a later analysis, generation probabilities were computed with a VDJ recombination model fitted to out-of-frame rearrangements, and the resulting probabilities were checked against IGoR. A later analysis scored TCR-TCR, TCR-HLA and TCR-CMV co-occurrence with hypergeometric tests, applying a repertoire-size bias correction to TCR pairs. False discovery rates were estimated in a later analysis by permuting HLA or CMV assignments 20 times. In a later analysis, co-occurring TCRs were grouped using DBSCAN, with TCRdist sequence similarity added in when clustering inside HLA-allele-positive subsets. Repertoires with fewer than 30,000 or more than 120,000 public chains, plus five repertoires with anomalous nucleotide sharing, were excluded from co-occurrence clustering. Not all clones reach the TCRdb copy of this immuneACCESS table, which keeps in-frame sequences only. Checked studies attribute under half of the gap to unresolved V genes and leave the rest unexplained. V and J calls and clone size are given by that table; D and trimming were obtained from the DNA. Present in this sample are some 140,000 clones, around 85% of which were seen just once. The ten largest clones capture approximately 6.4% of the sample.

The germline V gene sets CDR1 to SGHAT and CDR2 to FQNNGV. Inclusive of the bounding cysteine and phenylalanine, the CDR3 is 14 residues long. Only the CDR3 part of the read is kept: 42 bases, read in frame from the first base. V sheds 3 bases and J sheds 7 bases, leaving 16 bases between their ends. The cohort comprised more than 550 healthy bone marrow donors. At the time of sampling, all cohort members were nominally healthy, though unrecorded immune exposures were likely present. The donor was CMV seropositive and was included in the group of 289 seropositive cohort members. A peripheral blood sample was collected from each donor, and TCR beta sequencing was performed on peripheral blood mononuclear cells. The Qiagen DNeasy Blood Extraction Kit was used to extract genomic DNA from the blood cell samples. This clone was seen just once. No cognate antigen has been identified for it. There are no base qualities to consult, and no much larger clone falls within one base.

The sequence came from a woman in her twenties or thirties in good health and CMV-seropositive. In this chain, TRBV11-2 is recombined with TRBJ2-7; the D gene is possibly TRBD2, with 6 bases matching. The sequencing input was PBMCs. The DNA is as follows: TGTGCCAGCAGCTTGGGCAGTGGGGCGGGGGAGCAGTACTTC. Its protein product is CASSLGSGAGEQYF.